This T cell receptor (beta chain) derives from a study of cytomegalovirus exposure and HLA in healthy donors. Broader study findings: In a later analysis, HLA-associated TCR beta chains were more clonally expanded than equally common others. Segments of the TCR beta V type were, in most cases, productive about 87% or about 30% of the time in an earlier analysis. On later analysis, the bulk of CMV-associated TCR beta chains appeared to be HLA-restricted.

Primers: 60 Vbeta forward and 13 Jbeta reverse. Profiling relied on immunoSEQ multiplex PCR, and the TCRdb table lists in-frame clones only, not all of them. The sample shows roughly 110,000 clones, around 85% of them seen only once. CDR1 and CDR2 from the germline V gene are SGHKS and YYEKEE (reference sequence). Trimming pared 0 bases from V and 5 bases from J, leaving 18 bases between. The CDR3 spans 16 residues. With respect to this clone: Its antigen is undetermined.

The clonotype was recovered from a man aged 60-69 years in good health and CMV-seronegative. The rearrangement links TRBV5-5 to TRBJ2-7; TRBD1 might be the D (7 bases). Sequenced sample: PBMCs. In DNA form, the CDR3 reads TGTGCCAGCAGCTTGGACCCCCGACAGGGAGGCAACGAGCAGTACGTC. Amino acid sequence: CASSLDPRQGGNEQYV.